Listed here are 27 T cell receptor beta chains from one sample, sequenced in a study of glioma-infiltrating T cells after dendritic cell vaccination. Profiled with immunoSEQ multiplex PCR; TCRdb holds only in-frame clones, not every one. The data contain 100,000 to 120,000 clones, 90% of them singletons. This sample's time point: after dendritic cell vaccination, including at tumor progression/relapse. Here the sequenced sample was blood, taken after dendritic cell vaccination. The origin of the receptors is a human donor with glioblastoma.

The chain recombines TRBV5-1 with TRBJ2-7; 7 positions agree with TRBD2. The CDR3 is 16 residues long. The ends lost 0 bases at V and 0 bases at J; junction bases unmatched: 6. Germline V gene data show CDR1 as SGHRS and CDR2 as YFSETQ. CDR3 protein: CASSLVPGTNSYEQYF. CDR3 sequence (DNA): TGCGCCAGCAGCTTGGTTCCTGGGACTAACTCCTACGAGCAGTACTTC.

The CDR3 sequence is CAISESRGVNYGYTF. CDR3 in DNA: TGTGCCATCAGTGAGTCACGGGGTGTGAACTATGGCTACACCTTC. The rearrangement joins TRBV10-3 to TRBJ1-2; no definite D call. CDR3 size: 15 residues. V gave up 0 bases and J gave up 2 bases, with 10 bases separating them. From germline, CDR1 is ENHRY and CDR2 SYGVKD.

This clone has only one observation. Here the CDR3 reads CASSSLSPRDSVGQYF. Here the CDR3 DNA reads TGTGCCAGCAGCTCCCTCAGCCCACGGGATAGTGTTGGGCAGTACTTC. The chain employs TRBV11-2 and TRBJ2-7; possible D gene TRBD2, 5 bases. CDR1 and CDR2 from the germline V gene are SGHAT and FQNNGV. V lost 4 bases, J lost 9 bases, and 25 bases lay in between. The CDR3 runs to 16 residues.

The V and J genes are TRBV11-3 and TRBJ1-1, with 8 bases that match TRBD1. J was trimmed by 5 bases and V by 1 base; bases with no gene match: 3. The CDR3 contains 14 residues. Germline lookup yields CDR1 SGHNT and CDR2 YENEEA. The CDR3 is CASSLGQGRTEAFF. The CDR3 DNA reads TGTGCCAGCAGCTTAGGACAGGGGAGAACTGAAGCTTTCTTT.

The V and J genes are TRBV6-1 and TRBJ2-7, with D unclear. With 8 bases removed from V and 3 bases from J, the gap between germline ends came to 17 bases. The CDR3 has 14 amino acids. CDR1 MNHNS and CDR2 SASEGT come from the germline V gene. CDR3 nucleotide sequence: TGTGCCAGCGTTAGTACCGTACCTCTCTACGAGCAGTACTTC. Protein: CASVSTVPLYEQYF.

This chain's CDR3 is CASSIGASTSYNEQFF. CDR3 nucleotide sequence: TGTGCCAGCAGCATTGGAGCTTCGACCTCCTACAATGAGCAGTTCTTC. The chain links TRBV5-4 to TRBJ2-1; D remains unclear. CDR3 length equals 16 residues. Germline assignment: CDR1 SGHNT and CDR2 YYREEE (reference sequence). Between the trimmed V and J ends, which lost 4 bases and 0 bases, there was a span of 14 bases.

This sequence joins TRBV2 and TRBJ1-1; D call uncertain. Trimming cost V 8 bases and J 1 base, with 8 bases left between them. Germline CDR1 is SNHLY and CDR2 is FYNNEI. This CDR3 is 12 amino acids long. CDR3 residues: CASCRRNTEAFF. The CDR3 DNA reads TGTGCCAGCTGTCGGAGGAACACTGAAGCTTTCTTT.

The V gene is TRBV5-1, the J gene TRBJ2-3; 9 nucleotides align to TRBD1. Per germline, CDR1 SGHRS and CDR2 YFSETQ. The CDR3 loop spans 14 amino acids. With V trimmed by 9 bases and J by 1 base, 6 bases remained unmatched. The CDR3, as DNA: TGCGCCACTACAGGGGGCGCTGGCACAGATACGCAGTATTTT. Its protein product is CATTGGAGTDTQYF.

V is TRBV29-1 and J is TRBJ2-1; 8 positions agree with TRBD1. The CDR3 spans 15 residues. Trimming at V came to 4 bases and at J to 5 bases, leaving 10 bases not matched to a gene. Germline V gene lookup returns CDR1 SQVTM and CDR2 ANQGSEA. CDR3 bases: TGCAGCGTTGTTAGTGCAGGGGGCCCTAACAATGAGCAGTTCTTC. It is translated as CSVVSAGGPNNEQFF.

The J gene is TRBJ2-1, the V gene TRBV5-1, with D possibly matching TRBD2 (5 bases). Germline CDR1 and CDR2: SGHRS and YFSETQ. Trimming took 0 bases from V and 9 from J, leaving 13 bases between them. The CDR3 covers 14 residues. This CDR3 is CASSLGGSGSEQFF. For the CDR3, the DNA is TGCGCCAGCAGCTTGGGTGGCAGTGGGAGTGAGCAGTTCTTC.

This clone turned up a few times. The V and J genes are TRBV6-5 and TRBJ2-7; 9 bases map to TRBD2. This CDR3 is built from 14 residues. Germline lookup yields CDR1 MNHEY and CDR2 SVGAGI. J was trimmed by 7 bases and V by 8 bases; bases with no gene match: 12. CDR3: CASLTASGALEQYF. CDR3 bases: TGTGCCAGCTTGACGGCTAGCGGGGCTCTGGAGCAGTACTTC.

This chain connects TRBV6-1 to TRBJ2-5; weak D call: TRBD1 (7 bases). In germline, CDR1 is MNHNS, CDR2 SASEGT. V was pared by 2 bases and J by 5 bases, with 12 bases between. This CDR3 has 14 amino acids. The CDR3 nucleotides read TGTGCCAGCAGTGAACAGGGGGGTGGGGAGACCCAGTACTTC. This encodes CASSEQGGGETQYF.

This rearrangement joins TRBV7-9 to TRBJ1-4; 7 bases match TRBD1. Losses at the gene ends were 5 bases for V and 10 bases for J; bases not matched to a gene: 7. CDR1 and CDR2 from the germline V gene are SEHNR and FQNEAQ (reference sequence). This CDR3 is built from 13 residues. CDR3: CASSPLTGRKLFF. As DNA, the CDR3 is TGTGCCAGCAGCCCGCTGACAGGGCGAAAACTGTTTTTT. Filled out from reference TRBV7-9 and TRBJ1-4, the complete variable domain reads DTGVSQNPRHKITKRGQNVTFRCDPISEHNRLYWYRQTLGQGPEFLTYFQNEAQLEKSRLLSDRFSAERPKGSFSTLEIQRTEQGDSAMYLCASSPLTGRKLFFGSGTQLSVL.

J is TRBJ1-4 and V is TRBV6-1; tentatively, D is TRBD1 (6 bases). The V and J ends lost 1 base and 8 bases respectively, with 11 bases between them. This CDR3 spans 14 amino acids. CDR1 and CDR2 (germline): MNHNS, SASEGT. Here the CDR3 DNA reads TGTGCCAGCAGTGAAGGCCAGGGGCCGGAAAAACTGTTTTTT. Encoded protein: CASSEGQGPEKLFF.

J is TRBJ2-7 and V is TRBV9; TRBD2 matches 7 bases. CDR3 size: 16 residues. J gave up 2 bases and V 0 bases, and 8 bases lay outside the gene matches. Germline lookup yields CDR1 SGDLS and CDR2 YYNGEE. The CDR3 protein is CASSVGSLAVTYEQYF. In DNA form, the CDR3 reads TGTGCCAGCAGCGTAGGTAGTCTAGCGGTAACCTACGAGCAGTACTTC.

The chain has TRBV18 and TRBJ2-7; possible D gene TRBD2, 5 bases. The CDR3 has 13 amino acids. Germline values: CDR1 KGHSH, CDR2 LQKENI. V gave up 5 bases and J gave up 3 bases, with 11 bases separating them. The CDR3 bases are TGTGCCAGCTCAAGGGCGAGCGGCTACGAGCAGTACTTC. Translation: CASSRASGYEQYF. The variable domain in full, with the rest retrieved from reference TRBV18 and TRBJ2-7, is NAGVMQNPRHLVRRRGQEARLRCSPMKGHSHVYWYRQLPEEGLKFMVYLQKENIIDESGMPKERFSAEFPKEGPSILRIQQVVRGDSAAYFCASSRASGYEQYFGPGTRLTVT.

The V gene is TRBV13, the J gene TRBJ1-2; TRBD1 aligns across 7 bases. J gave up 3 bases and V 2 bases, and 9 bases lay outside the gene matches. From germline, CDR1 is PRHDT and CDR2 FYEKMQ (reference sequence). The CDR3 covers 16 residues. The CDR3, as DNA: TGTGCCAGCAGCTTATATGACAGGGATAGGGACTATGGCTACACCTTC. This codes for CASSLYDRDRDYGYTF. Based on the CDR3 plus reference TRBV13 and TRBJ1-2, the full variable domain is AAGVIQSPRHLIKEKRETATLKCYPIPRHDTVYWYQQGPGQDPQFLISFYEKMQSDKGSIPDRFSAQQFSDYHSELNMSSLELGDSALYFCASSLYDRDRDYGYTFGSGTRLTVV.

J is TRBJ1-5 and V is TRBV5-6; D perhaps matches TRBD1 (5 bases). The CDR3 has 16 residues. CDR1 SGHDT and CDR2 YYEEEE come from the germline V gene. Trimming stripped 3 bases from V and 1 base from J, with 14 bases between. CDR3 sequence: CASSYGAGASNQPQHF. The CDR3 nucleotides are TGTGCCAGCAGCTATGGTGCTGGGGCGAGCAATCAGCCCCAGCATTTT. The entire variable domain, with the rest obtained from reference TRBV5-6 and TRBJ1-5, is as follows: DAGVTQSPTHLIKTRGQQVTLRCSPKSGHDTVSWYQQALGQGPQFIFQYYEEEERQRGNFPDRFSGHQFPNYSSELNVNALLLGDSALYLCASSYGAGASNQPQHFGDGTRLSIL.

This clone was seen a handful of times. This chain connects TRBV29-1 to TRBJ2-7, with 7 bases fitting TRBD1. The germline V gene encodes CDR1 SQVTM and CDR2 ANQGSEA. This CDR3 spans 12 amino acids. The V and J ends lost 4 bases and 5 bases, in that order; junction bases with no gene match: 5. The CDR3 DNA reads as TGCAGCGTTGCAGGGGGTCAGGACGAGCAGTACTTC. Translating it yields CSVAGGQDEQYF.

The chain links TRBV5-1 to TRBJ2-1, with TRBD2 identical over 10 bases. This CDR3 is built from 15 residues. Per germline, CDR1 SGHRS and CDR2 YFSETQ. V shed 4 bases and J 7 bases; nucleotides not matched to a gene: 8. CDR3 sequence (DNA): TGCGCCAGCAGCCCCCAGCCTAGCGGGGGTAATGAGCAGTTCTTC. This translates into CASSPQPSGGNEQFF.

CDR3 DNA sequence: TGTGCCTGGAGTGATCTTAATGAAAAACTGTTTTTT. It codes for CAWSDLNEKLFF. The chain is built from TRBV30 and TRBJ1-4; D is ambiguous. The CDR3 has 12 residues. Germline CDR1 GTSNPN, CDR2 SVGIG (reference sequence). V shed 1 base and J shed 4 bases, with 4 bases lying between them.

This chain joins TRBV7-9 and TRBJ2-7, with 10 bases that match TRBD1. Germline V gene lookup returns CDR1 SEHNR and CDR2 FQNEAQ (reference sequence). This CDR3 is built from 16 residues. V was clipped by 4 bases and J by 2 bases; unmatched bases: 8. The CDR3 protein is CASSSGLGTGAYEQYF. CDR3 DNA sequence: TGTGCCAGCAGCTCAGGATTAGGGACAGGGGCCTACGAGCAGTACTTC.

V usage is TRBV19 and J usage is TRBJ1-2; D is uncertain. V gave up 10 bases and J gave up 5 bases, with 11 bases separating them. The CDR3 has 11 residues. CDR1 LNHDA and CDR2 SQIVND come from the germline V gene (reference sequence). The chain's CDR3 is CATISGYGYTF. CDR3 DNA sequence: TGTGCCACCATCTCGGGATATGGCTACACCTTC.

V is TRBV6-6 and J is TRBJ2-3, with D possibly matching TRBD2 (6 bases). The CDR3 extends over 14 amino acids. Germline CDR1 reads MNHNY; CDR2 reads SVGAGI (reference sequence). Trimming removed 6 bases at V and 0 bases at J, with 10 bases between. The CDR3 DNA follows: TGTGCCAGCAGCGATAGCGGAAGCACAGATACGCAGTATTTT. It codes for CASSDSGSTDTQYF.

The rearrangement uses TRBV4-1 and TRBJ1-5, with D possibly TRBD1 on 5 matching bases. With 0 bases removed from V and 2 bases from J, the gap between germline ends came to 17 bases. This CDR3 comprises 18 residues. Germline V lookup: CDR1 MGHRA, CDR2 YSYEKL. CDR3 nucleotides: TGCGCCAGCAGCCAAGATCTTATAAGGGGCGCGGGCAATCAGCCCCAGCATTTT. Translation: CASSQDLIRGAGNQPQHF.

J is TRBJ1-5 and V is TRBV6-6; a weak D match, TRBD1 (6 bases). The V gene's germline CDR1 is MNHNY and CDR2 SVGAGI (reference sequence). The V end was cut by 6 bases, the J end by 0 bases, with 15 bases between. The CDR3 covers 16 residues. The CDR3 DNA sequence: TGTGCCAGCAGGGGGAGAACAGGGTCTAGCAATCAGCCCCAGCATTTT. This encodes CASRGRTGSSNQPQHF.

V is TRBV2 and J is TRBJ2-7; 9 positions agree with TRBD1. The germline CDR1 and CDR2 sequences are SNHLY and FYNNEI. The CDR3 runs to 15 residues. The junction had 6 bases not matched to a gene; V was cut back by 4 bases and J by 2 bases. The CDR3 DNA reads TGTGCCAGCAGTGGGTCGGGACAGGGAACCTACGAGCAGTACTTC. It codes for CASSGSGQGTYEQYF.